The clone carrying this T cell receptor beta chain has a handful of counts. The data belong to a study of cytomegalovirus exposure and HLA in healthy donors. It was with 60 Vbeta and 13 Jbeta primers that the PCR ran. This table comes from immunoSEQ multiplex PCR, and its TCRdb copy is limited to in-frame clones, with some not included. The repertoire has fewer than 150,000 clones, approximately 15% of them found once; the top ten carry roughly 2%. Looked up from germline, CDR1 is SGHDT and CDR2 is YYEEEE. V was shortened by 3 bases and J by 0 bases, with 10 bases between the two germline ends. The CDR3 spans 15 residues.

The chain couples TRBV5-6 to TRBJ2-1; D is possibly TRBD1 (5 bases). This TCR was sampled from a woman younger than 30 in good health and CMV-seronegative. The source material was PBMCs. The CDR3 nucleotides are TGTGCCAGCAGCTCTGGGGCCCCCTCCTACAATGAGCAGTTCTTC. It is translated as CASSSGAPSYNEQFF.